This section outlines one TCR beta chain sequence together with its context. Its antigen is unidentified. The entry originates in a study of CD8 T cells in Susac syndrome. Study-level results: As acknowledged by the study, its TCR sequencing and HLA analysis included a relatively small number of individuals.

CD8+ and CD4+ blood T cells underwent TCR beta sequencing. It was negative isolation that provided the CD8+ and CD4+ T cells, whereas TEMRA cells were enriched by FACS. Germline values: CDR1 MNHEY, CDR2 SVGAGI. Trimming cost V 6 bases and J 5 bases; bases outside gene matches: 9. The CDR3 totals 14 residues. cDNA came from about 0.46 to 1 ug RNA primed by random hexamers. Coverage of TCR beta CDR3 amplification by immunoSEQ multiplex PCR extended to 54 Vbeta and 13 Jbeta. Each CDR3 protein gets one entry after TCRdb re-called the immunoSEQ multiplex PCR reads with MiXCR. The sample yields about 160,000 distinct CDR3 sequences, around 94% seen once.

Material: CD4+ T cells from PBMCs. The V gene is TRBV6-5, the J gene TRBJ1-1; TRBD1 matches 7 bases. This sequence originates from a human donor with multiple sclerosis. The CDR3 nucleotides read TGTGCCAGCAGGAAAGGACAGGCCTTGACTGAAGCTTTCTTT. Amino acid sequence: CASRKGQALTEAFF.